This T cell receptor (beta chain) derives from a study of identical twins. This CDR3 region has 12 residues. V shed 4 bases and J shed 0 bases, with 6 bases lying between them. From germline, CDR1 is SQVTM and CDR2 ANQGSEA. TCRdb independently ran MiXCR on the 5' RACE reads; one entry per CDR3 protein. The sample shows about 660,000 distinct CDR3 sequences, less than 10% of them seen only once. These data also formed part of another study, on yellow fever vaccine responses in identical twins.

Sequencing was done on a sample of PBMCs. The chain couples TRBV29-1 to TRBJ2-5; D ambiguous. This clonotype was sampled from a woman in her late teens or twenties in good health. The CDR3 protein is CSVGANQETQYF. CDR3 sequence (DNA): TGCAGCGTTGGGGCTAACCAAGAGACCCAGTACTTC.